A single sample gave rise to the 21 T cell receptor beta chains below, sequenced in a study of blood T cell repertoires in COVID-19. Profiled with immunoSEQ multiplex PCR; TCRdb holds only in-frame clones, not every one. The sample has roughly 320,000 clones, about 87% seen once; the top ten hold about 1.2%. Sequences were obtained from peripheral blood. These receptors all stem from a man between 65 and 85 years old with acute or convalescent COVID-19.

The J gene is TRBJ2-7, the V gene TRBV5-1; TRBD2 matches at 9 bases. This CDR3 spans 15 amino acids. CDR1 is SGHRS, CDR2 YFSETQ, per germline. J was trimmed by 5 bases and V by 3 bases; bases with no gene match: 9. The CDR3 bases are TGCGCCAGCAGCTGGGGAGCGGGAGGTGGCGACGAGCAGTACTTC. Protein product: CASSWGAGGGDEQYF.

Only a few counts were recorded for this clone. The chain carries TRBV7-8 and TRBJ1-2; D uncertain. In germline, CDR1 is SGHVS, CDR2 FQNEAQ. The CDR3 has 14 amino acids. Deletions cut 0 bases from V and 3 bases from J, with 8 bases between. The CDR3 spells CASSLALGYYGYTF. In DNA, the CDR3 is TGTGCCAGCAGCTTAGCGCTTGGCTACTATGGCTACACCTTC.

This clone showed up just once. The CDR3 is CASSSPGQRHYEQYF. CDR3 in DNA: TGTGCCAGCAGTTCTCCGGGACAGAGACACTACGAGCAGTACTTC. The chain couples TRBV28 to TRBJ2-7; 7 bases are a match to TRBD1. Trimming cost V 4 bases and J 3 bases; bases outside gene matches: 9. CDR3 size: 15 residues. From germline, CDR1 is MDHEN and CDR2 SYDVKM.

This clone has just one count. This chain uses TRBV29-1 with TRBJ1-6, with 8 bases that match TRBD1. Trimming at V came to 5 bases and at J to 6 bases, leaving 6 bases not matched to a gene. There are 14 residues in the CDR3. CDR1 is SQVTM, CDR2 ANQGSEA, per germline. The CDR3 spells CSVQTTGANSPLHF. Here the CDR3 DNA reads TGCAGCGTTCAAACGACAGGGGCTAATTCACCCCTCCACTTT.

The V and J genes are TRBV29-1 and TRBJ1-2; 7 bases fit TRBD1. From germline, CDR1 is SQVTM and CDR2 ANQGSEA. V dropped 5 bases and J dropped 7; count of bases not matched to a gene: 7. CDR3 length equals 12 residues. CDR3 bases: TGCAGCGTTCGGGACAGTTCTACTGGCTACACCTTC. It encodes CSVRDSSTGYTF.

This clone occurred once. J is TRBJ2-3 and V is TRBV7-3, with TRBD2 identical over 7 bases. Germline V gene data show CDR1 as SGHTA and CDR2 as FQGTGA. The CDR3 totals 15 residues. The trim removed 5 bases at V and 0 bases at J, leaving 5 bases unmatched. The CDR3 spells CASSPAGLSTDTQYF. The CDR3 nucleotides read TGTGCCAGCAGCCCAGCGGGACTCAGCACAGATACGCAGTATTTT.

This chain connects TRBV7-2 to TRBJ2-2, with no clear D. The CDR3 has 15 residues. V was cut by 1 base and J by 1 base, with 7 bases left in between. From germline, CDR1 is SGHTA and CDR2 FQGNSA. The CDR3 region has the DNA TGTGCCAGCAGCTTAGTACTCGAGAACACCGGGGAGCTGTTTTTT. Residues: CASSLVLENTGELFF.

This clone appeared a single time. This chain connects TRBV5-4 to TRBJ2-1; TRBD2 aligns across 11 bases. Per germline, CDR1 SGHNT and CDR2 YYREEE (reference sequence). This CDR3 spans 17 amino acids. Germline trimming cut 0 bases from V and 8 bases from J; bases unmatched to any gene: 10. CDR3: CASSLVPSGRWAHEQFF. The CDR3 DNA follows: TGTGCCAGCAGCTTGGTGCCTAGCGGGAGGTGGGCCCATGAGCAGTTCTTC.

This chain links TRBV6-4 with TRBJ1-1; TRBD1 matches at 7 bases. CDR1 and CDR2 from the germline V gene are MRHNA and SNTAGT. V was clipped by 2 bases and J by 0 bases; unmatched bases: 9. The CDR3 spans 17 residues. CDR3 in DNA: TGTGCCAGCAGTGACGGCAGGGGGGAGGTCATGAACACTGAAGCTTTCTTT. Translated, it gives CASSDGRGEVMNTEAFF.

The CDR3 DNA follows: TGCAGCGTTAGCACAGGGGGCGGGAATGAGCAGTTCTTC. Amino acid sequence: CSVSTGGGNEQFF. The chain carries TRBV29-1 and TRBJ2-1, with TRBD1 matching over 9 bases. This CDR3 is built from 13 residues. The germline gives CDR1 SQVTM, CDR2 ANQGSEA. Unmatched junction bases numbered 6, after V lost 5 bases and J lost 7 bases.

In its sample, this clone was seen a few times. This sequence joins TRBV7-2 and TRBJ1-4; D not resolved. The V end was cut by 5 bases, the J end by 4 bases, with 11 bases between. CDR3 size: 14 residues. The germline V gene encodes CDR1 SGHTA and CDR2 FQGNSA. As DNA, the CDR3 is TGTGCCAGCAGCCTAGGGAGGGTTAATGAAAAACTGTTTTTT. This translates into CASSLGRVNEKLFF.

J is TRBJ1-6 and V is TRBV7-2, with 7 bases identical to TRBD1. CDR1 and CDR2 from the germline V gene are SGHTA and FQGNSA. The CDR3 is made up of 14 amino acids. The V segment lost 4 bases and the J segment 10 bases; nucleotides outside the gene matches: 7. CDR3 amino acids: CASSYDRVASPLHF. DNA of the CDR3: TGTGCCAGCAGCTATGACAGGGTAGCGTCACCCCTCCACTTT. The complete variable domain, with remaining parts taken from reference TRBV7-2 and TRBJ1-6, reads GAGVSQSPSNKVTEKGKDVELRCDPISGHTALYWYRQSLGQGLEFLIYFQGNSAPDKSGLPSDRFSAERTGGSVSTLTIQRTQQEDSAVYLCASSYDRVASPLHFGNGTRLTVT.

V and J are TRBV28 and TRBJ1-3; D is unresolved. V lost 0 bases and J 4 bases, leaving 7 bases between the germline ends. The germline gives CDR1 MDHEN, CDR2 SYDVKM. The CDR3 spans 14 residues. The CDR3 loop reads CASSLWALGNTIYF. CDR3 DNA sequence: TGTGCCAGCAGTTTATGGGCCTTAGGAAACACCATATATTTT.

On this clone: The same CDR3 is also encoded by other DNA sequences in this sample. In nucleotides, the CDR3 is TGTGCCAGCAGCGTAGCCGACAATGAGCAGTTCTTC. Translating gives CASSVADNEQFF. This rearrangement joins TRBV9 to TRBJ2-1; no clear D gene. Per germline, CDR1 SGDLS and CDR2 YYNGEE. The CDR3 runs to 12 residues. Trimming pared 0 bases from V and 5 bases from J, leaving 3 bases between.

The chain joins TRBV19 to TRBJ2-7, with 8 bases identical to TRBD2. Germline V gene sequence: CDR1 LNHDA, CDR2 SQIVND (reference sequence). V lost 4 bases, J lost 4 bases, and 6 bases stayed unmatched. The CDR3 totals 14 residues. CDR3 sequence reads: CASSKRGQLYEQYF. The CDR3 region has the DNA TGTGCCAGTAGTAAGCGGGGGCAATTGTACGAGCAGTACTTC.

The V and J genes are TRBV21-1 and TRBJ1-5; TRBD1 is the table's D call, not checked against the DNA. TRBV21-1 is given as a pseudogene. CDR3 length: 18 residues. The CDR3 protein is CASSKGDGTLYSNQPQHF. CDR3 nucleotides: TGTGCCAGCAGCAAAGGGGACGGGACATTATATAGCAATCAGCCCCAGCATTTT.

The chain carries TRBV20-1 and TRBJ2-7; possibly TRBD2 for D (5 bases). Germline lookup yields CDR1 DFQATT and CDR2 SNEGSKA (reference sequence). This CDR3 comprises 14 residues. The V end lost 3 bases, the J end lost 7 bases, and 19 bases lay between the germline ends. The CDR3 nucleotides read TGCAGTGCTAGTCTCGTCGGCCCCCCGGGGGAGCAGTACTTC. Amino acids: CSASLVGPPGEQYF.

This clone was seen a few times. The chain is built from TRBV6-6 and TRBJ1-5, with D possibly TRBD1 on 5 matching bases. V lost 10 bases and J 1 base, leaving 11 bases between the germline ends. The CDR3 has 13 residues. Germline loops: CDR1 MNHNY, CDR2 SVGAGI (reference sequence). CDR3: CATLRGSNQPQHF. The CDR3, as DNA: TGTGCCACCCTTAGGGGAAGCAATCAGCCCCAGCATTTT.

This chain links TRBV5-6 with TRBJ2-7; TRBD1 agrees at 9 bases. Trimming took 3 bases from V and 6 from J; bases not matched to a gene: 10. The CDR3 totals 15 residues. The germline CDR1 and CDR2 sequences are SGHDT and YYEEEE. The CDR3 coding sequence is TGTGCCAGCAGCTACCGGGACAGGGTTCTCCTCGAGCAGTACTTC. It specifies CASSYRDRVLLEQYF.

The chain employs TRBV7-2 and TRBJ1-1; tentative D call: TRBD1 (6 bases). The CDR3 has 14 amino acids. The germline V and J ends were trimmed by 5 bases and 4 bases, with 14 bases remaining between them. Per the germline V gene, CDR1 is SGHTA and CDR2 is FQGNSA. CDR3 nucleotides: TGTGCCAGCAGCCAAACAGGGCGTGGCACTGAAGCTTTCTTT. This codes for CASSQTGRGTEAFF. Filled out from reference TRBV7-2 and TRBJ1-1, the complete variable domain reads GAGVSQSPSNKVTEKGKDVELRCDPISGHTALYWYRQSLGQGLEFLIYFQGNSAPDKSGLPSDRFSAERTGGSVSTLTIQRTQQEDSAVYLCASSQTGRGTEAFFGQGTRLTVV.

The V and J genes are TRBV7-2 and TRBJ2-1, with TRBD2 matching over 11 bases. Germline loops: CDR1 SGHTA, CDR2 FQGNSA. CDR3 size: 16 residues. V was pared by 5 bases and J by 0 bases, with 3 bases of the junction left unmatched. The CDR3 sequence is CASSLGLAVSYNEQFF. In DNA form, the CDR3 reads TGTGCCAGCAGCCTGGGACTAGCGGTCTCCTACAATGAGCAGTTCTTC.